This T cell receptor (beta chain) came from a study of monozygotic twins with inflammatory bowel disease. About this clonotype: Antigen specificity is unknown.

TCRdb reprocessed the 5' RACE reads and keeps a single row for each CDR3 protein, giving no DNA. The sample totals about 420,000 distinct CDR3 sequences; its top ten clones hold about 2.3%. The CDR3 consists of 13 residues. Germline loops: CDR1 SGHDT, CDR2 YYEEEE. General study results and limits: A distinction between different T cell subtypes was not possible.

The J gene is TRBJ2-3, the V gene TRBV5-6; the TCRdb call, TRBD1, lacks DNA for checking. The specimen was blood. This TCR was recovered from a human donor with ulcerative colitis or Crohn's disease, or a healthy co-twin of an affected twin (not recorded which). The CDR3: CASSSQGRDTQYF.